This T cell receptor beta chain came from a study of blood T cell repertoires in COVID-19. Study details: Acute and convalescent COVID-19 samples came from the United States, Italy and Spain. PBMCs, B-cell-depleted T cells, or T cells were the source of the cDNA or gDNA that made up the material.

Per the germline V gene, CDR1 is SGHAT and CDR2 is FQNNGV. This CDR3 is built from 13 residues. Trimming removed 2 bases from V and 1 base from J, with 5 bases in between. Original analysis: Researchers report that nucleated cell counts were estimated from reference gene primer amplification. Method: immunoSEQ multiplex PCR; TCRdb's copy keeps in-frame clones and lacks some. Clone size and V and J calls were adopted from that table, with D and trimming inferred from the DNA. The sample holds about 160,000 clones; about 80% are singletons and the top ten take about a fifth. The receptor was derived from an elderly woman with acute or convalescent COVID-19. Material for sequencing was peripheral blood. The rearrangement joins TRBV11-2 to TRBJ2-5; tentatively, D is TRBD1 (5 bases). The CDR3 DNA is TGTGCCAGCAGCTTACAGGGCCAAGAGACCCAGTACTTC. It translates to CASSLQGQETQYF. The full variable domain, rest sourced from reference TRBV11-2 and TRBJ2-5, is EAGVAQSPRYKIIEKRQSVAFWCNPISGHATLYWYQQILGQGPKLLIQFQNNGVVDDSQLPKDRFSAERLKGVDSTLKIQPAKLEDSAVYLCASSLQGQETQYFGPGTRLLVL.